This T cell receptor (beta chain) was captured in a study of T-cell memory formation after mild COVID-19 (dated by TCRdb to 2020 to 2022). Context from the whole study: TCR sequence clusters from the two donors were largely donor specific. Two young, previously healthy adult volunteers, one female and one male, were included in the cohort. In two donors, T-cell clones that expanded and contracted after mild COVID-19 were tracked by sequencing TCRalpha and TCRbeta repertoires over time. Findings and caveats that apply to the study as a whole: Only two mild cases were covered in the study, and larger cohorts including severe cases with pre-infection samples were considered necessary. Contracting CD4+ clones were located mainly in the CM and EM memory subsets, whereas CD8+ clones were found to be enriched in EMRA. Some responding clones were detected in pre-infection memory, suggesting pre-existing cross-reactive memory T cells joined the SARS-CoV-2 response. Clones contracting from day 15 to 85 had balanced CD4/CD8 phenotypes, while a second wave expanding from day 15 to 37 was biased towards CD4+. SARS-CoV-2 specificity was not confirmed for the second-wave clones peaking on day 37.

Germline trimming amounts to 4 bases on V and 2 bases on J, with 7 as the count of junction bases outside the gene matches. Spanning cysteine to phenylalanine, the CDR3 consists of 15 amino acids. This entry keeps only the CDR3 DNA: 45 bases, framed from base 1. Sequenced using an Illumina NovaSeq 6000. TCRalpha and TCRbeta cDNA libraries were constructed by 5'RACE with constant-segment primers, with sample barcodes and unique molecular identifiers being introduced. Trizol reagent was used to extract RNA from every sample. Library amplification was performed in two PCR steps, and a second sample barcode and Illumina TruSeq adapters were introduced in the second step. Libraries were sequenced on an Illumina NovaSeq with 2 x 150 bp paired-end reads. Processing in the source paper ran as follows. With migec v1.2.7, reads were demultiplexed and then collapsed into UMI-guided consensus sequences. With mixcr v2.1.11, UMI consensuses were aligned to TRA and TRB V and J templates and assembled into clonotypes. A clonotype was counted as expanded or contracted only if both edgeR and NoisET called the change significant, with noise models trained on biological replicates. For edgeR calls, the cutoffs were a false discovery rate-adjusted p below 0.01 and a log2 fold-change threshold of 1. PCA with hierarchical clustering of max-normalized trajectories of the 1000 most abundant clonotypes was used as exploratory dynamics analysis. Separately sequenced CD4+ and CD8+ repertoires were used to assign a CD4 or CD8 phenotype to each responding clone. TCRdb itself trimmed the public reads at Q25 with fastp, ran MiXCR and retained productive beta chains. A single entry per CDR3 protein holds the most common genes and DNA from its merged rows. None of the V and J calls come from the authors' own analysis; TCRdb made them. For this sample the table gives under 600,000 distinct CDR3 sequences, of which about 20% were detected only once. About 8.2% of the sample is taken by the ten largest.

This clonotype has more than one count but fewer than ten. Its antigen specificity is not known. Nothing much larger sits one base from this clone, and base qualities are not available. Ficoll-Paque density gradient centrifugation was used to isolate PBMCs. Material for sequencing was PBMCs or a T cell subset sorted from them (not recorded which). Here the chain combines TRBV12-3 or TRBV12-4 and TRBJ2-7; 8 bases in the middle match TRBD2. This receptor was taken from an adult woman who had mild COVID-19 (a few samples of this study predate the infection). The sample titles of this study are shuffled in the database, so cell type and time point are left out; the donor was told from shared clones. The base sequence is TGTGCCAGCAGTTCCCTGTCAGCGGGAGCCTACGAGCAGTACTTC. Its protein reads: CASSSLSAGAYEQYF.